This entry features one TCR beta chain sequence. As yet, its antigen is unknown. Profiled with immunoSEQ multiplex PCR; TCRdb holds only in-frame clones, not every one. In the table there are 170,000 or so clones, roughly 87% of which are singletons. This CDR3 spans 14 amino acids. Looked up from germline, CDR1 is GTSNPN and CDR2 is SVGIG (reference sequence). Unmatched junction bases numbered 12, after V lost 5 bases and J lost 8 bases. These data are taken from a study of T cell responses to AZD1222 COVID-19 vaccine. Notes on the study in general: Once two AZD1222 doses were given, Spike-specific TCR breadth and depth went up. Clonal diversity may have been underestimated, and the donors were mostly white British, with more females than males.

The input for sequencing was peripheral blood, taken on day 0 of AZD1222 vaccination. The receptor was derived from an adult in good health. V and J are TRBV30 and TRBJ1-2, with 9 positions matching TRBD1. The CDR3: CAWARDRVRVGYTF. CDR3 nucleotide sequence: TGTGCCTGGGCCAGGGACAGGGTACGGGTAGGCTACACCTTC.